The entry below gives a single T cell receptor beta chain sequence along with its context. CDR1 and CDR2 (germline): SGHKS, YYEKEE (reference sequence). This CDR3 comprises 13 residues. The germline V and J ends were trimmed by 3 bases and 6 bases, with 13 bases remaining between them. These data come from a study of technical replicates of blood from a few donors. TCRdb's table, derived via immunoSEQ multiplex PCR, lists solely in-frame clones and lacks some. The sample includes about 79,000 clones, roughly 94% of them seen just once. V is TRBV5-5 and J is TRBJ2-7; possible D gene TRBD1, 7 bases. Source material: T cells isolated from PBMCs. The sequence was collected from a human donor in good health. The CDR3 loop reads CASSWGRDSEQYF. In DNA, the CDR3 is TGTGCCAGCAGCTGGGGGCGGGACAGCGAGCAGTACTTC. Complete variable domain (other parts from reference TRBV5-5 and TRBJ2-7): DAGVTQSPTHLIKTRGQQVTLRCSPISGHKSVSWYQQVLGQGPQFIFQYYEKEERGRGNFPDRFSARQFPNYSSELNVNALLLGDSALYLCASSWGRDSEQYFGPGTRLTVT.